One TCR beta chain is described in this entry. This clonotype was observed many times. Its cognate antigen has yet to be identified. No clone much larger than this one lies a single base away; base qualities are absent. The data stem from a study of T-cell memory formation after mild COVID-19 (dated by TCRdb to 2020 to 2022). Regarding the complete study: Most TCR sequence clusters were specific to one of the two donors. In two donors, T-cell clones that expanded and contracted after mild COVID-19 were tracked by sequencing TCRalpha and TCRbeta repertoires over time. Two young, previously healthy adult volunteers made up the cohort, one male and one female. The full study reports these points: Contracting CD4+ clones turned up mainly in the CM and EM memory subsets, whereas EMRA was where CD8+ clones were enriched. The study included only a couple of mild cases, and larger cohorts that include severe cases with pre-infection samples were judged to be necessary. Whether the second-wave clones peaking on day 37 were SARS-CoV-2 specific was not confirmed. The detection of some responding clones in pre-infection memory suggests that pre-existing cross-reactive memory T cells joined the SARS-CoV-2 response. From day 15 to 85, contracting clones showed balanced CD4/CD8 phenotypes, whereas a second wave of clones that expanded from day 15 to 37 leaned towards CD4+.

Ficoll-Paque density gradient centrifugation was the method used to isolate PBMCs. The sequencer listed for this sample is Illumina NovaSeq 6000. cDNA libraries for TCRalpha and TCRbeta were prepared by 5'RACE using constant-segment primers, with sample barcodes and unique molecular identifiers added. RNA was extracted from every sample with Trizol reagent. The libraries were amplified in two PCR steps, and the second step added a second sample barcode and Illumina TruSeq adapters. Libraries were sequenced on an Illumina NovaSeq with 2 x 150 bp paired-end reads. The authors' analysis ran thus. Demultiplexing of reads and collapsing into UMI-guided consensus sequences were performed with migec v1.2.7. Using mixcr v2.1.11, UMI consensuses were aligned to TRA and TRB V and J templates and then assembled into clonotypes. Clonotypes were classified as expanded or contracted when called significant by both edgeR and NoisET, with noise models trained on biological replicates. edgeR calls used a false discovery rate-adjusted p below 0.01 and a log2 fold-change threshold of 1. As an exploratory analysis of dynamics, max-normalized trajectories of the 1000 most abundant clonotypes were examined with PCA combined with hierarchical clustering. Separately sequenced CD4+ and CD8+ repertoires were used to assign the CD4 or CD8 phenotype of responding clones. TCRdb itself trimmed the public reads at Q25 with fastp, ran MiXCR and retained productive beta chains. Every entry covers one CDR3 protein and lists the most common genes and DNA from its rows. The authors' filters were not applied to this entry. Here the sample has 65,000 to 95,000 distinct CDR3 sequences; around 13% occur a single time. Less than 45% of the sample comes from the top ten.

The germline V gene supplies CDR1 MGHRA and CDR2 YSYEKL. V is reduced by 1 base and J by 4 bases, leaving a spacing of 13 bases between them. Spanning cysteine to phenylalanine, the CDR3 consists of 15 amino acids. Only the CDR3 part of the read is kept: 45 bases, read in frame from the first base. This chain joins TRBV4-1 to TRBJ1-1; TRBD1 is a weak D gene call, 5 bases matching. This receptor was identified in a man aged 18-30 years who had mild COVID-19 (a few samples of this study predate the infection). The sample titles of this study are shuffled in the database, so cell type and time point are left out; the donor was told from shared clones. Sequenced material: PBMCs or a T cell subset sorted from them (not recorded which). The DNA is TGCGCCAGCAGCCAAGGACAGTGGGGGAGCACTGAAGCTTTCTTT. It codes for CASSQGQWGSTEAFF.